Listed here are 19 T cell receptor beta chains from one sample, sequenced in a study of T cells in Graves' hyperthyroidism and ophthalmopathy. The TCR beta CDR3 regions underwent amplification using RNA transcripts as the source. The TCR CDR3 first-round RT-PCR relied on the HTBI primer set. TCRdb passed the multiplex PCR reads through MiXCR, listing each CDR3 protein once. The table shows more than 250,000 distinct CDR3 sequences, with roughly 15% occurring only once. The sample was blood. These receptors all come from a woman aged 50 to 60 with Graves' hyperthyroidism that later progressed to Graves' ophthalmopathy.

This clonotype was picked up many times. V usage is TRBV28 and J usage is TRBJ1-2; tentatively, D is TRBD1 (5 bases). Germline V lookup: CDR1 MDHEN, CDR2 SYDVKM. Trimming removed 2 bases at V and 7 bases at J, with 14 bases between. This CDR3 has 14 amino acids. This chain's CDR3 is CASSLRGLSAGYTF. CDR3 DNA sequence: TGTGCCAGCAGTTTAAGGGGCCTTAGCGCTGGCTACACCTTC.

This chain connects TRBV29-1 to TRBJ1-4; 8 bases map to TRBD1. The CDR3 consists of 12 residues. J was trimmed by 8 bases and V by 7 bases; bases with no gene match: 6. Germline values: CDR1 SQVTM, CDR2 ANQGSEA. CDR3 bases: TGCAGCGCCGACAGGGGAGGCGAAAAACTGTTTTTT. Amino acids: CSADRGGEKLFF.

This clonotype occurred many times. Written as DNA, the CDR3 is TGTGCCAGCAGCGTAGCTATGGCGGGAGTTGATGAGCAGTTCTTC. Its translation is CASSVAMAGVDEQFF. This rearrangement joins TRBV9 to TRBJ2-1; 7 nucleotides align to TRBD2. Germline trimming cut 0 bases from V and 8 bases from J; bases unmatched to any gene: 8. The CDR3 runs to 15 residues. Germline V gene sequence: CDR1 SGDLS, CDR2 YYNGEE.

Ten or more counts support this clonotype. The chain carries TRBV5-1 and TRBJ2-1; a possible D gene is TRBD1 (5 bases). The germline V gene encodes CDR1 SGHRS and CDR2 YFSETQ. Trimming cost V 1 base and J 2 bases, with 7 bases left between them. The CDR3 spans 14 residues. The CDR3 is CASSLSTAYNEQFF. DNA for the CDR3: TGCGCCAGCAGCTTGTCGACAGCCTACAATGAGCAGTTCTTC.

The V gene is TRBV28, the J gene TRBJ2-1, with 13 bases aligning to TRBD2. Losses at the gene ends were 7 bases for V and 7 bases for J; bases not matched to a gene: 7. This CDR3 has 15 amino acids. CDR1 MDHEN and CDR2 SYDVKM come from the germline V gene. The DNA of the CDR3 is TGTGCCAGCACCCAAACTAGCGGGAGGGTAAATGAGCAGTTCTTC. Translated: CASTQTSGRVNEQFF.

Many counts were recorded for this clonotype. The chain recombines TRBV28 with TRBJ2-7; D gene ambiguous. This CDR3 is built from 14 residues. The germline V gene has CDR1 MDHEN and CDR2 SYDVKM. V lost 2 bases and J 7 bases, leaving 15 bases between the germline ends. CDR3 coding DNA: TGTGCCAGCAGTTTACAGGTGACCTCGTGGGAGCAGTACTTC. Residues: CASSLQVTSWEQYF.

This CDR3 is CASSRDFEAFF. CDR3 bases: TGTGCCAGCAGTAGGGACTTTGAAGCTTTCTTT. The rearrangement uses TRBV3-1 and TRBJ1-1, with a possible D match to TRBD1 (5 bases). Trimming cost V 6 bases and J 7 bases, with 9 bases left between them. CDR3 size: 11 residues. Germline V gene lookup returns CDR1 LGHDT and CDR2 YNNKEL (reference sequence).

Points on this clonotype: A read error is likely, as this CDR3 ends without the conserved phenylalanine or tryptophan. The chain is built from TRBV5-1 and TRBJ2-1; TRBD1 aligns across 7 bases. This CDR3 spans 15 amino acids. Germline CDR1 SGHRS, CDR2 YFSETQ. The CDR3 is CASSFLGGSYNEQFS. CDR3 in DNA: TGCGCCAGCAGCTTCCTAGGGGGCTCCTATAATGAGCAGTTCTCC.

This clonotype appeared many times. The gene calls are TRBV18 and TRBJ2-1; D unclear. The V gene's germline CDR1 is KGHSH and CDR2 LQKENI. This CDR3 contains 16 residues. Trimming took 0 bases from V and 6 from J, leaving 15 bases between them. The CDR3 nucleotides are TGTGCCAGCTCACCACCGATCCCCGCAGAATCCAATGAGCAGTTCTTC. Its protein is CASSPPIPAESNEQFF.

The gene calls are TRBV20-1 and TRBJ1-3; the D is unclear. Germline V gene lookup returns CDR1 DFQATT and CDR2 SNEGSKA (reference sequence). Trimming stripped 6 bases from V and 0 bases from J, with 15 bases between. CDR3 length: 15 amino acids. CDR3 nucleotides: TGCAGTGCCCAAGAATTCACAGCCTCTGGAAACACCATATATTTT. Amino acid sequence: CSAQEFTASGNTIYF.

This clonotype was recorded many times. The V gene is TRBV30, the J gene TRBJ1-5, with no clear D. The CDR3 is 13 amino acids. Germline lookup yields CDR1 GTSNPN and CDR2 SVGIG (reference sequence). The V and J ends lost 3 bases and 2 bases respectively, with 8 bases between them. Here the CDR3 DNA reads TGTGCCTGGAGCGCTGGTGGCAATCAGCCCCAGCATTTT. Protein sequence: CAWSAGGNQPQHF.

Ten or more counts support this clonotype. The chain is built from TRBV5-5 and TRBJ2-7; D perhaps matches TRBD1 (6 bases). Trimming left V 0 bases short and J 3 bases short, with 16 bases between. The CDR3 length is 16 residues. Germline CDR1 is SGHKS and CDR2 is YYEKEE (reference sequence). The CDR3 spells CASSLVQGIRNYEQYF. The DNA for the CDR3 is TGTGCCAGCAGCTTGGTACAGGGAATCCGGAACTACGAGCAGTACTTC.

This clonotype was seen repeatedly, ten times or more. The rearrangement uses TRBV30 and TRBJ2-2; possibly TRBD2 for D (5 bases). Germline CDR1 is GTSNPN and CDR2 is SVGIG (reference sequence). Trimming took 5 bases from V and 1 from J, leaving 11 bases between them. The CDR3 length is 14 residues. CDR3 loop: CAWVTGMNTGELFF. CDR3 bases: TGTGCCTGGGTTACGGGAATGAACACCGGGGAGCTGTTTTTT.

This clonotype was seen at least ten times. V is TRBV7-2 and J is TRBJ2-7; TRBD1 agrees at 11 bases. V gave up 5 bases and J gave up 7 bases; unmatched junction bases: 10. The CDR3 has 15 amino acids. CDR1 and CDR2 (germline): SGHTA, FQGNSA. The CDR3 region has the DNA TGTGCCAGCAGCCTCATGGGGACAGGGGGTGGAGAGCAGTACTTC. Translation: CASSLMGTGGGEQYF.

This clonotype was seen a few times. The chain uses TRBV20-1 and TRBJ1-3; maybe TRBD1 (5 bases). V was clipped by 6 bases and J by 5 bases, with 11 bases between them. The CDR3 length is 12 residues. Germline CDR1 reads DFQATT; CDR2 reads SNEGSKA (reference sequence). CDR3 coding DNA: TGCAGTGCCGGGGACCCCAGAAACACCATATATTTT. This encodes CSAGDPRNTIYF.

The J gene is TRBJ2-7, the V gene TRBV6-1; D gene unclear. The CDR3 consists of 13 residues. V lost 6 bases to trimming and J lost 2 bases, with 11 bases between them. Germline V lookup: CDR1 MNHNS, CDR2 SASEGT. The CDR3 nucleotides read TGTGCCAGCAGCATCTGGGGAACCTACGAGCAGTACTTC. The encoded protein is CASSIWGTYEQYF.

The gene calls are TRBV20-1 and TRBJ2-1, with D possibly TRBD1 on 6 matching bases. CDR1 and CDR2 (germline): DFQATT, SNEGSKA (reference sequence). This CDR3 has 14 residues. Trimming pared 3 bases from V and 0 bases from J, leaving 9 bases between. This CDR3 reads CSARFRGSYNEQFF. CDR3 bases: TGCAGTGCTAGGTTCAGGGGCTCCTACAATGAGCAGTTCTTC.

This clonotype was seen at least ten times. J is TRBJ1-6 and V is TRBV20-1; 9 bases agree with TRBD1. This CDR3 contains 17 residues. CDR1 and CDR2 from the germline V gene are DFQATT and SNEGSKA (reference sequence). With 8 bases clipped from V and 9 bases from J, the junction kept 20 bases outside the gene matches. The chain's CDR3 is CSPREGTGLPLGSPLHF. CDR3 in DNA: TGCAGTCCAAGGGAGGGGACAGGGCTACCCTTGGGTTCACCCCTCCACTTT.

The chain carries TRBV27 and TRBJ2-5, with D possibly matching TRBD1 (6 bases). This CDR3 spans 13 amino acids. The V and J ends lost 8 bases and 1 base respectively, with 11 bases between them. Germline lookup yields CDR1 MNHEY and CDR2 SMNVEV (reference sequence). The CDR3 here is CASRWGLQETQYF. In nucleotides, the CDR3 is TGTGCCAGCCGCTGGGGGCTCCAAGAGACCCAGTACTTC.